These T cell receptor beta chains were read from a single sample in a study of T cell responses to AZD1222 COVID-19 vaccine. Clones were sequenced by immunoSEQ multiplex PCR, and TCRdb holds only the in-frame ones, with some missing. The sample holds 65,000 to 75,000 clones, 84% seen once. This specimen was peripheral blood, taken on day 0 of AZD1222 vaccination. Every receptor here comes from an adult in good health. Both conserved end residues are part of each CDR3. The D gene is left open where the match is weak. Clone size appears in some rows only: once, few, many, or a class for an expanded clone.

v_gene: TRBV6-5
abundance: .
d_gene: .
j_gene: TRBJ1-6
CDR3nt: TGTGCCAGCAGGCCACCTTCTAATTCACCCCTCCACTTT
CDR3aa: CASRPPSNSPLHF

v_gene: TRBV18
abundance: .
d_gene: TRBD1
j_gene: TRBJ2-2
CDR3nt: TGTGCCAGCTCACCCCAGGGGGCGAACGGGGAGCTGTTTTTT
CDR3aa: CASSPQGANGELFF

v_gene: TRBV6-5
abundance: .
d_gene: .
j_gene: TRBJ2-2
CDR3nt: TGTGCCAGTTCACCGTCGAGACCCGACACCGGGGAGCTGTTTTTT
CDR3aa: CASSPSRPDTGELFF

v_gene: TRBV28
abundance: .
d_gene: .
j_gene: TRBJ1-1
CDR3nt: TGTGCCAGCAGGAACAGGAGACCTGAGGGAGCTTTCTTT
CDR3aa: CASRNRRPEGAFF

v_gene: TRBV10-3
abundance: few
d_gene: TRBD2
j_gene: TRBJ2-3
CDR3nt: TGTGCCATCAGGATCCCTTTTAGCGGGAGGGTCCGGACAGATACGCAGTATTTT
CDR3aa: CAIRIPFSGRVRTDTQYF

v_gene: TRBV7-2
abundance: few
d_gene: .
j_gene: TRBJ2-3
CDR3nt: TGTGCCAGCAGCCTAGCCCCCATCAGAGATACGCAGTATTTT
CDR3aa: CASSLAPIRDTQYF

v_gene: TRBV27
abundance: .
d_gene: .
j_gene: TRBJ2-7
CDR3nt: TGTGCCAGCAGTCCGGGCCAGACCTACGAGCAGTACTTC
CDR3aa: CASSPGQTYEQYF

v_gene: TRBV7-3
abundance: .
d_gene: TRBD2
j_gene: TRBJ2-1
CDR3nt: TGTGCCAGCAGCTCCCGGACTAGATCGGGTGAGCAGTTCTTC
CDR3aa: CASSSRTRSGEQFF

v_gene: TRBV6-5
abundance: .
d_gene: .
j_gene: TRBJ2-1
CDR3nt: TGTGCCAGCAGTTATTCAGGGCTCTCGGCGGACAATGAGCAGTTCTTC
CDR3aa: CASSYSGLSADNEQFF

v_gene: TRBV24-1
abundance: .
d_gene: .
j_gene: TRBJ1-1
CDR3nt: TGTGCCACCAGCGGGGATGACGGGGGCACTGAAGCTTTCTTT
CDR3aa: CATSGDDGGTEAFF

v_gene: TRBV19
abundance: .
d_gene: TRBD1
j_gene: TRBJ2-2
CDR3nt: TGTGCCACCGAGGACAGGGCGAACACCGGGGAGCTGTTTTTT
CDR3aa: CATEDRANTGELFF

v_gene: TRBV7-9
abundance: once
d_gene: TRBD1
j_gene: TRBJ1-2
CDR3nt: TGTGCCAGCAGCTTAGGGGGACAGAACTACACCTTC
CDR3aa: CASSLGGQNYTF

v_gene: TRBV15
abundance: .
d_gene: .
j_gene: TRBJ1-4
CDR3nt: TGTGCCACCAGCAGAGATCCACAGGGCGAAAAACTGTTTTTT
CDR3aa: CATSRDPQGEKLFF

v_gene: TRBV4-2
abundance: .
d_gene: .
j_gene: TRBJ1-2
CDR3nt: TGTGCCAGCAGCCAAGTATCCTCGGAGGGCTACACCTTC
CDR3aa: CASSQVSSEGYTF

v_gene: TRBV11-2
abundance: .
d_gene: .
j_gene: TRBJ2-7
CDR3nt: TGTGCCAGCAGCCTAAACCTTGAGCAGTACTTC
CDR3aa: CASSLNLEQYF

v_gene: TRBV10-1
abundance: .
d_gene: TRBD2
j_gene: TRBJ2-3
CDR3nt: TGCGCCAGCAGGGCAAGCGGGAGACCTTCAGATACGCAGTATTTT
CDR3aa: CASRASGRPSDTQYF

v_gene: TRBV19
abundance: once
d_gene: TRBD1
j_gene: TRBJ2-3
CDR3nt: TGTGCCAGTACCGGACAGGGGGCAGATACGCAGTATTTT
CDR3aa: CASTGQGADTQYF

v_gene: TRBV5-8
abundance: .
d_gene: TRBD1
j_gene: TRBJ1-2
CDR3nt: TGTGCCAGCAGCTTTATCGGGACAGGGGGCTGGTATGGCTACACCTTC
CDR3aa: CASSFIGTGGWYGYTF

v_gene: TRBV14
abundance: .
d_gene: .
j_gene: TRBJ1-4
CDR3nt: TGTGCCAGCAGCCAAGAATTGGGGCCTGGTGAAAAACTGTTTTTT
CDR3aa: CASSQELGPGEKLFF

v_gene: TRBV7-9
abundance: .
d_gene: .
j_gene: TRBJ2-5
CDR3nt: TGTGCCAGCTCCCGACCTTGGGGAGAGACCCAGTACTTC
CDR3aa: CASSRPWGETQYF

v_gene: TRBV24-1
abundance: .
d_gene: TRBD1
j_gene: TRBJ1-1
CDR3nt: TGTGCCACCAGTGCCGCTTCCGGGACAGGGGAGAACACTGAAGCTTTCTTT
CDR3aa: CATSAASGTGENTEAFF

v_gene: TRBV27
abundance: .
d_gene: .
j_gene: TRBJ1-6
CDR3nt: TGTGCCAGCAGTAGTCAGGGAAATTCACCCCTCCACTTT
CDR3aa: CASSSQGNSPLHF

v_gene: TRBV28
abundance: .
d_gene: .
j_gene: TRBJ1-2
CDR3nt: TGTGCCAGCACGAGGAGGGGCTCTAGCTATGGCTACACCTTC
CDR3aa: CASTRRGSSYGYTF

v_gene: TRBV1
abundance: .
d_gene: .
j_gene: TRBJ2-4
CDR3nt: TGCACCAGCAGCAAGAACAGACTACTAGCCAAAAACATTCAGTACTTC
CDR3aa: CTSSKNRLLAKNIQYF

v_gene: TRBV6-6
abundance: .
d_gene: TRBD1
j_gene: TRBJ1-2
CDR3nt: TGTGCCAGCAGTCCTCAGGGGGCTGGGGGGTTGGGCTACACCTTC
CDR3aa: CASSPQGAGGLGYTF

v_gene: TRBV6-2/TRBV6-3
abundance: .
d_gene: .
j_gene: TRBJ2-7
CDR3nt: TGTGCCAGCAGTTTTAGTTACGAGCAGTACTTC
CDR3aa: CASSFSYEQYF

v_gene: TRBV7-2
abundance: .
d_gene: .
j_gene: TRBJ2-2
CDR3nt: TGTGCCAGCACCCAGGGGGGACTTCCCACCGGGGAGCTGTTTTTT
CDR3aa: CASTQGGLPTGELFF

v_gene: TRBV3-1/TRBV3-2
abundance: few
d_gene: TRBD1
j_gene: TRBJ2-3
CDR3nt: TGTGCCAGCAGCCAAGATAGTTGGGACAGGGGTTCCACAGATACGCAGTATTTT
CDR3aa: CASSQDSWDRGSTDTQYF

v_gene: TRBV18
abundance: .
d_gene: TRBD2
j_gene: TRBJ2-7
CDR3nt: TGTGCCAGCTCACCACCTCCTAGCGGACGGAACGGCGAGCAGTACTTC
CDR3aa: CASSPPPSGRNGEQYF

v_gene: TRBV6-2/TRBV6-3
abundance: .
d_gene: TRBD2
j_gene: TRBJ2-4
CDR3nt: TGTGCCAGCAGTTACTCTCTTAGGACTAGCGGGGATTGGAACATTCAGTACTTC
CDR3aa: CASSYSLRTSGDWNIQYF

v_gene: TRBV7-2
abundance: .
d_gene: .
j_gene: TRBJ2-3
CDR3nt: TGTGCCAGCAGCTTCGTAGATACGCAGTATTTT
CDR3aa: CASSFVDTQYF

v_gene: TRBV15
abundance: .
d_gene: .
j_gene: TRBJ1-2
CDR3nt: TGTGCCACCAGCATGGGGACGGTCTATGGCTACACCTTC
CDR3aa: CATSMGTVYGYTF

v_gene: TRBV15
abundance: .
d_gene: .
j_gene: TRBJ1-2
CDR3nt: TGTGCCACCAGCCTAGATGGAGACAACCGGCATGGCTACACCTTC
CDR3aa: CATSLDGDNRHGYTF

v_gene: TRBV24-1
abundance: .
d_gene: .
j_gene: TRBJ1-1
CDR3nt: TGTGCCACCAACACTGAAGCTTTCTTT
CDR3aa: CATNTEAFF

v_gene: TRBV4-3
abundance: .
d_gene: .
j_gene: TRBJ2-3
CDR3nt: TGCGCCAGCAGCCAAGATCTGGGCGCTAGCACAGATACGCAGTATTTT
CDR3aa: CASSQDLGASTDTQYF

v_gene: TRBV2
abundance: .
d_gene: .
j_gene: TRBJ2-2
CDR3nt: TGTGCCAGCAGTCGGGGGAGTATTGGCGGGGAGCTGTTTTTT
CDR3aa: CASSRGSIGGELFF

v_gene: TRBV30
abundance: .
d_gene: .
j_gene: TRBJ1-1
CDR3nt: TGTGCCTGGAGTGTAGGTCTAGCTTGGGGAGCTTTCTTT
CDR3aa: CAWSVGLAWGAFF

v_gene: TRBV19
abundance: .
d_gene: .
j_gene: TRBJ1-5
CDR3nt: TGTGCCAGTACCCCTCAGGGTGGCCAGCCCCAGCATTTT
CDR3aa: CASTPQGGQPQHF

v_gene: TRBV5-4
abundance: .
d_gene: .
j_gene: TRBJ1-2
CDR3nt: TGTGCCAGCAGCTTGGCCGAGGAGGTCTACACCTTC
CDR3aa: CASSLAEEVYTF

v_gene: TRBV7-3
abundance: .
d_gene: TRBD1
j_gene: TRBJ1-1
CDR3nt: TGTGCCAGCAGCGACGGACAGGGCATAGCTTTCTTT
CDR3aa: CASSDGQGIAFF

v_gene: TRBV5-1
abundance: .
d_gene: .
j_gene: TRBJ1-3
CDR3nt: TGCGCCAGCAGCTTGGGTTGGCAGGATCGCCGTGGAAACACCATATATTTT
CDR3aa: CASSLGWQDRRGNTIYF

v_gene: TRBV27
abundance: once
d_gene: TRBD1
j_gene: TRBJ2-1
CDR3nt: TGTGCCAGCAGTTCGTGGACAGGTCTAGATGAGCAGTTCTTC
CDR3aa: CASSSWTGLDEQFF

v_gene: TRBV29-1
abundance: .
d_gene: .
j_gene: TRBJ1-1
CDR3nt: TGCAGCGTTTTAGGGGACACTGAAGCTTTCTTT
CDR3aa: CSVLGDTEAFF

v_gene: TRBV18
abundance: .
d_gene: .
j_gene: TRBJ1-5
CDR3nt: TGTGCCAGCTCACCTTCGGGGGAGAATCAGCCCCAGCATTTT
CDR3aa: CASSPSGENQPQHF

v_gene: TRBV28
abundance: .
d_gene: .
j_gene: TRBJ1-1
CDR3nt: TGTGCCAGCACCGATCATTTGGGTAACACTGAAGCTTTCTTT
CDR3aa: CASTDHLGNTEAFF

v_gene: TRBV3-1/TRBV3-2
abundance: .
d_gene: .
j_gene: TRBJ2-3
CDR3nt: TGTGCCAGCAGCCAAGCACTGGGGGGGGCCGGCCTCACAGATACGCAGTATTTT
CDR3aa: CASSQALGGAGLTDTQYF

v_gene: TRBV19
abundance: once
d_gene: .
j_gene: TRBJ1-2
CDR3nt: TGTGCCAGTAGTAAGAGGCAGGGTGGTAACTATGGCTACACCTTC
CDR3aa: CASSKRQGGNYGYTF

v_gene: TRBV29-1
abundance: .
d_gene: .
j_gene: TRBJ2-1
CDR3nt: TGCAGCGTTGATGGGAAGGGGAACAATGAGCAGTTCTTC
CDR3aa: CSVDGKGNNEQFF

v_gene: TRBV11-2
abundance: .
d_gene: .
j_gene: TRBJ1-1
CDR3nt: TGTGCCAGCAGCCAGAGATGGGGGAACACTGAAGCTTTCTTT
CDR3aa: CASSQRWGNTEAFF

v_gene: TRBV5-4
abundance: .
d_gene: TRBD2
j_gene: TRBJ2-2
CDR3nt: TGTGCCAGCAGCTACTTAGCGGGAGGCGGTCGAGGGGAGCTGTTTTTT
CDR3aa: CASSYLAGGGRGELFF

v_gene: TRBV5-1
abundance: .
d_gene: .
j_gene: TRBJ2-7
CDR3nt: TGCGCCAGCAAGGAGGGAGCCGTCTACGAGCAGTACTTC
CDR3aa: CASKEGAVYEQYF

v_gene: TRBV11-2
abundance: .
d_gene: .
j_gene: TRBJ1-6
CDR3nt: TGTGCCAGCAGTTATGAGACGTGGCTCCAAGGACCCCTCCACTTT
CDR3aa: CASSYETWLQGPLHF

v_gene: TRBV6-4
abundance: .
d_gene: .
j_gene: TRBJ1-6
CDR3nt: TGTGCCAGCAGTGAAGGCTCCTATAATTCACCCCTCCACTTT
CDR3aa: CASSEGSYNSPLHF

v_gene: TRBV6-2/TRBV6-3
abundance: .
d_gene: TRBD2
j_gene: TRBJ2-3
CDR3nt: TGTGCCAGCAGTTACTCGATGGGGCCTAGCGGGACTGATACGCAGTATTTT
CDR3aa: CASSYSMGPSGTDTQYF

v_gene: TRBV6-4
abundance: .
d_gene: TRBD2
j_gene: TRBJ2-3
CDR3nt: TGTGCCAGCAGTGCCCTAGCGGGGGATTCAGATACGCAGTATTTT
CDR3aa: CASSALAGDSDTQYF

v_gene: TRBV12-3/TRBV12-4
abundance: .
d_gene: .
j_gene: TRBJ1-2
CDR3nt: TGTGCCAGCACCCCTCCCGGGACCGGCGGCTACACCTTC
CDR3aa: CASTPPGTGGYTF

v_gene: TRBV5-1
abundance: .
d_gene: .
j_gene: TRBJ1-6
CDR3nt: TGCGCCAGCAGCCCAAAGAATAATTCACCCCTCCACTTT
CDR3aa: CASSPKNNSPLHF